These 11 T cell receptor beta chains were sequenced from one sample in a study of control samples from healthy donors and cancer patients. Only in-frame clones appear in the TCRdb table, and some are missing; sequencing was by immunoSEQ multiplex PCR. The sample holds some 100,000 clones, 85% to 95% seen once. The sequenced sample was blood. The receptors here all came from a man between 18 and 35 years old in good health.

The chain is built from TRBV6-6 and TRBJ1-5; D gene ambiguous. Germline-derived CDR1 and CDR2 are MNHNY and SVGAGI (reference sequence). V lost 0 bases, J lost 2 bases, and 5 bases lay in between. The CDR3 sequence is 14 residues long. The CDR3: CASSYSSGNQPQHF. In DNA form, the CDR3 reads TGTGCCAGCAGTTACTCCTCGGGCAATCAGCCCCAGCATTTT.

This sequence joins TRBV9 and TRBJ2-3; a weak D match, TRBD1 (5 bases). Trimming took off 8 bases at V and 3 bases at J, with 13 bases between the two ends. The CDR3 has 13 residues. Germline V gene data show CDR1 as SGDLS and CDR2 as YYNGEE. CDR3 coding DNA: TGTGCCAGTACCAGGGATCCAACAGATACGCAGTATTTT. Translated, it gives CASTRDPTDTQYF. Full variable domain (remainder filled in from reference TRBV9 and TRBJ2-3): DSGVTQTPKHLITATGQRVTLRCSPRSGDLSVYWYQQSLDQGLQFLIQYYNGEERAKGNILERFSAQQFPDLHSELNLSSLELGDSALYFCASTRDPTDTQYFGPGTRLTVL.

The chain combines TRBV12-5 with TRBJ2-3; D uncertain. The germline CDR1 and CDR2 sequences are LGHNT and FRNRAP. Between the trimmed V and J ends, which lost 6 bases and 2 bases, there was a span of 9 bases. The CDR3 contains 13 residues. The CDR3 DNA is TGTGCTAGTGGCATCCCTAACACAGATACGCAGTATTTT. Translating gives CASGIPNTDTQYF.

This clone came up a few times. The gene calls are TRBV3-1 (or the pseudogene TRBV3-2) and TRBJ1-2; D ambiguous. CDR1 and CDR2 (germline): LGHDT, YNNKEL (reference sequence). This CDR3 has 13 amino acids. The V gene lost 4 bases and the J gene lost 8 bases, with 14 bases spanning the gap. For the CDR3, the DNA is TGTGCCAGCAGCCTGGACTCGGAATGGGGCTACACCTTC. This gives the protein CASSLDSEWGYTF.

CDR3 DNA: TGCGCCAGCAGCTGGGGGGCCGGACAGGGGGTTTTGAGAAGTAGGTACAATGAGCAGTTCTTC. Its protein product is CASSWGAGQGVLRSRYNEQFF. The V gene is TRBV5-1, the J gene TRBJ2-1, with 10 bases identical to TRBD1. CDR1 and CDR2 (germline): SGHRS, YFSETQ. The J segment lost 4 bases and the V segment lost 3 bases, leaving 22 bases of the junction unmatched. CDR3 length equals 21 residues.

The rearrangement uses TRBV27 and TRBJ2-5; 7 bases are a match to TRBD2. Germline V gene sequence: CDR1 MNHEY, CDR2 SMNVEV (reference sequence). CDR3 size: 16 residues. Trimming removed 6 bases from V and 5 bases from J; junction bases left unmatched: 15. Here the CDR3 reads CASSLIDPGGVETQYF. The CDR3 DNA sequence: TGTGCCAGCAGCCTAATTGACCCGGGAGGCGTGGAGACCCAGTACTTC.

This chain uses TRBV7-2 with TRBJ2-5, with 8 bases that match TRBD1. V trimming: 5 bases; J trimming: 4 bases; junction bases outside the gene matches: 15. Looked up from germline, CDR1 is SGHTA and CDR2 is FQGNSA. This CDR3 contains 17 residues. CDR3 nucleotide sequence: TGTGCCAGCAGCCCCTCAGGGACAGGAGTGATTGGAGAGACCCAGTACTTC. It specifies CASSPSGTGVIGETQYF.

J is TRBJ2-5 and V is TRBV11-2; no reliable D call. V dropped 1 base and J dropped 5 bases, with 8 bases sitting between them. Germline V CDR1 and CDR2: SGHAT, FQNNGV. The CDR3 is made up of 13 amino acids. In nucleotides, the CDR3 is TGTGCCAGCAGCTTAGTACTGTCTGAGACCCAGTACTTC. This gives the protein CASSLVLSETQYF.

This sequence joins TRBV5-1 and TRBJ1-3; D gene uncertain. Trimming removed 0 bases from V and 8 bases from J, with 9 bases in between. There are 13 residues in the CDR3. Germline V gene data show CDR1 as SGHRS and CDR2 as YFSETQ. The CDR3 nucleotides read TGCGCCAGCAGCTTGGGTTGGGAAGACACCATATATTTT. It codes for CASSLGWEDTIYF.

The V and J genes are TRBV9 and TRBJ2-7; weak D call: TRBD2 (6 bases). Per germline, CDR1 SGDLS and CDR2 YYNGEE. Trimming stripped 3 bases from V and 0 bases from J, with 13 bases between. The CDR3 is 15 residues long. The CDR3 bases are TGTGCCAGCAGCGGCAGCGGAGGGAGCTCCTACGAGCAGTACTTC. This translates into CASSGSGGSSYEQYF. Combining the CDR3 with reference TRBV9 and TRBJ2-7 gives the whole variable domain DSGVTQTPKHLITATGQRVTLRCSPRSGDLSVYWYQQSLDQGLQFLIQYYNGEERAKGNILERFSAQQFPDLHSELNLSSLELGDSALYFCASSGSGGSSYEQYFGPGTRLTVT.

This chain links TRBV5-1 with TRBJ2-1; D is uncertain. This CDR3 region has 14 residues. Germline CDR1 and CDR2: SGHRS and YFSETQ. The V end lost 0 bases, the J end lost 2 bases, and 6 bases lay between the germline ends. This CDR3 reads CASSLEPPYNEQFF. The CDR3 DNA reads TGCGCCAGCAGCTTGGAACCCCCCTACAATGAGCAGTTCTTC.